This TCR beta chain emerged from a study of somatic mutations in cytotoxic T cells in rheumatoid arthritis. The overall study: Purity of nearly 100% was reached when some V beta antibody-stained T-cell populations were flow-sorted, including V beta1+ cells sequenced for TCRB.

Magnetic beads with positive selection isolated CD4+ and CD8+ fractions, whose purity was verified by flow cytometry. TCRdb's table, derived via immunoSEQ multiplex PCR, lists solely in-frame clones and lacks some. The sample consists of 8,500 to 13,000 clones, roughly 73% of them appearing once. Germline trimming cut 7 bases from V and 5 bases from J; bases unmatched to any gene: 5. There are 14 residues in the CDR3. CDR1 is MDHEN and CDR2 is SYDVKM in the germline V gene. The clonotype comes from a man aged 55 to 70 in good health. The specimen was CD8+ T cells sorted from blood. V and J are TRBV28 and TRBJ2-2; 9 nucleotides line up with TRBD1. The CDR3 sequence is CASTPGQGTGELFF. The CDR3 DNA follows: TGTGCCAGCACCCCGGGACAGGGAACCGGGGAGCTGTTTTTT.